The 28 T cell receptor beta chains in this list originate from one sample, sequenced in a study of shared clonotypes between healthy human individuals. The repertoire was sequenced with immunoSEQ multiplex PCR; TCRdb's copy has only in-frame clones and lacks some. The sample shows approximately 2.3 million clones, approximately 95% of them seen only once. The sequenced sample was naive CD4+ T cells from PBMCs. Subset meaning: CD45RA+ positively selected. The receptors originated from a man between 18 and 35 years old in good health. Some clones in this sample may be carry-over from other donors' samples.

The CDR3 is CASSVGRIQETQYF. DNA for the CDR3: TGCGCCAGCAGCGTGGGACGGATCCAAGAGACCCAGTACTTC. The chain recombines TRBV5-1 with TRBJ2-5; D tentatively fits TRBD1 or TRBD2 (5 bases each). CDR1 is SGHRS and CDR2 is YFSETQ in the germline V gene. The CDR3 is made up of 14 amino acids. V shed 4 bases and J shed 1 base, with 11 bases lying between them.

The chain has TRBV4-1 and TRBJ2-7, with a tentative D call TRBD2 (5 bases). V was shortened by 4 bases and J by 2 bases, with 12 bases between the two germline ends. Germline V CDR1 and CDR2: MGHRA, YSYEKL. There are 14 residues in the CDR3. The CDR3 DNA reads as TGCGCCAGCAGCCGCACGCGGGTGGCCTACGAGCAGTACTTC. It encodes CASSRTRVAYEQYF.

This chain links TRBV7-9 with TRBJ2-1; no clear D gene. This CDR3 has 15 residues. The V end was cut by 1 base, the J end by 7 bases, with 14 bases between. Germline CDR1 reads SEHNR; CDR2 reads FQNEAQ (reference sequence). CDR3 in amino acids: CASSLEETSGNEQFF. CDR3 nucleotide sequence: TGTGCCAGCAGCTTAGAGGAGACCTCTGGGAATGAGCAGTTCTTC. Based on the CDR3 plus reference TRBV7-9 and TRBJ2-1, the full variable domain is DTGVSQNPRHKITKRGQNVTFRCDPISEHNRLYWYRQTLGQGPEFLTYFQNEAQLEKSRLLSDRFSAERPKGSFSTLEIQRTEQGDSAMYLCASSLEETSGNEQFFGPGTRLTVL.

The chain combines TRBV2 with TRBJ2-5, with a tentative D call TRBD1 (5 bases). CDR3 length: 14 residues. V was trimmed by 3 bases and J by 4 bases, leaving 12 bases between them. The germline V gene encodes CDR1 SNHLY and CDR2 FYNNEI. This CDR3 is CASSDSRVVETQYF. As DNA, the CDR3 is TGTGCCAGCAGTGACTCCAGGGTAGTAGAGACCCAGTACTTC. The full variable domain, its missing parts supplied by reference TRBV2 and TRBJ2-5, is EPEVTQTPSHQVTQMGQEVILRCVPISNHLYFYWYRQILGQKVEFLVSFYNNEISEKSEIFDDQFSVERPDGSNFTLKIRSTKLEDSAMYFCASSDSRVVETQYFGPGTRLLVL.

The V and J genes are TRBV7-2 and TRBJ2-7; weak D call: TRBD1 (7 bases). With 5 bases removed from V and 3 bases from J, the gap between germline ends came to 17 bases. Germline V gives CDR1 SGHTA, CDR2 FQGNSA. This CDR3 contains 15 residues. CDR3 coding DNA: TGTGCCAGCAGCAGGACGGAGGGACAGTACTACGAGCAGTACTTC. This encodes CASSRTEGQYYEQYF.

The CDR3 loop reads CASSSQGAGNQPQHF. The CDR3 bases are TGTGCCAGTAGTTCTCAGGGGGCAGGCAATCAGCCCCAGCATTTT. V and J are TRBV19 and TRBJ1-5; 8 bases are shared with TRBD1. The CDR3 loop spans 15 amino acids. Unmatched junction bases numbered 5, after V lost 5 bases and J lost 2 bases. The germline V gene encodes CDR1 LNHDA and CDR2 SQIVND (reference sequence). Based on the CDR3 plus reference TRBV19 and TRBJ1-5, the full variable domain is DGGITQSPKYLFRKEGQNVTLSCEQNLNHDAMYWYRQDPGQGLRLIYYSQIVNDFQKGDIAEGYSVSREKKESFPLTVTSAQKNPTAFYLCASSSQGAGNQPQHFGDGTRLSIL.

This chain links TRBV5-1 with TRBJ2-3, with D possibly being TRBD1 or TRBD2 (6 bases each). Between the trimmed V and J ends, which lost 5 bases and 1 base, there was a span of 20 bases. The CDR3 runs 17 residues. The V gene's germline CDR1 is SGHRS and CDR2 YFSETQ. CDR3 bases: TGCGCCAGCAGGATTGGAGGGGGTATCGCAGGCACAGATACGCAGTATTTT. This codes for CASRIGGGIAGTDTQYF.

V gene TRBV28 combines with J gene TRBJ2-3; D not resolved. In germline, CDR1 is MDHEN, CDR2 SYDVKM. The CDR3 sequence is 12 residues long. V was pared by 10 bases and J by 7 bases, with 15 bases between. DNA of the CDR3: TGTGCCACCTCAGTTTCCACTTATACGCAGTATTTT. It is translated as CATSVSTYTQYF.

The chain has TRBV5-1 and TRBJ1-3; D is possibly TRBD1 (6 bases). The CDR3 is 15 residues long. V lost 3 bases and J lost 4, with 14 bases in between. Germline V gene data show CDR1 as SGHRS and CDR2 as YFSETQ. The CDR3 DNA reads as TGCGCCAGCAGCTCGTTACAGGGTTCGGGAAACACCATATATTTT. This gives the protein CASSSLQGSGNTIYF.

The genes are TRBV7-9 and TRBJ2-3; D unresolved. V lost 1 base and J 0 bases, leaving 11 bases between the germline ends. CDR3 length: 16 residues. From germline, CDR1 is SEHNR and CDR2 FQNEAQ (reference sequence). The CDR3 region has the DNA TGTGCCAGCAGCTTAGTCACATTGGGTAGCACAGATACGCAGTATTTT. Encoded protein: CASSLVTLGSTDTQYF.

The chain is built from TRBV11-3 and TRBJ2-1, with D possibly matching TRBD2 (6 bases). V was cut by 5 bases and J by 1 base, with 12 bases left in between. Germline V gives CDR1 SGHNT, CDR2 YENEEA. CDR3 size: 15 residues. The CDR3 here is CASSPGGGSYNEQFF. Here the CDR3 DNA reads TGTGCCAGCAGCCCCGGAGGAGGGTCCTACAATGAGCAGTTCTTC.

The chain uses TRBV9 and TRBJ2-1; maybe TRBD2 (6 bases). The V gene's germline CDR1 is SGDLS and CDR2 YYNGEE. The length of the CDR3 is 16 residues. V was cut by 2 bases and J by 8 bases, with 20 bases left in between. In DNA, the CDR3 is TGTGCCAGCAGCGTGGAGGCGGGACTGGAAGGGGATGAGCAGTTCTTC. It translates to CASSVEAGLEGDEQFF.

The V and J genes are TRBV9 and TRBJ1-5; the D gene is possibly TRBD1 (6 bases). CDR3 length equals 14 residues. CDR1 is SGDLS, CDR2 YYNGEE, per germline. Trimming shortened V by 3 bases and J by 5 bases, and 12 bases separated the two germline ends. The CDR3 region is CASSATGQDQPQHF. In nucleotides, the CDR3 is TGTGCCAGCAGCGCTACAGGGCAAGATCAGCCCCAGCATTTT.

As to this clone: Other DNA sequences of this sample code for an identical CDR3. V and J are TRBV5-1 and TRBJ1-5; tentative D call: TRBD1 (6 bases). The ends were cut back, 4 bases at V and 1 base at J, with 9 bases in the middle. Germline assignment: CDR1 SGHRS and CDR2 YFSETQ. The CDR3 has 14 residues. The CDR3 region has the DNA TGCGCCAGCAGCACCGGACAGAGCAATCAGCCCCAGCATTTT. It encodes CASSTGQSNQPQHF.

This clone was seen a few times. The chain joins TRBV29-1 to TRBJ1-1, with D possibly TRBD1 on 6 matching bases. Germline CDR1 is SQVTM and CDR2 is ANQGSEA. Between the trimmed V and J ends, which lost 6 bases and 1 base, there was a span of 15 bases. This CDR3 contains 14 residues. This chain's CDR3 is CSVIQGLPNTEAFF. The CDR3 DNA is TGCAGCGTCATACAGGGCCTTCCGAACACTGAAGCTTTCTTT.

The CDR3 DNA sequence: TGTGCCAGCAGTTGGGGGGACAGGGGCAATGAGCAGTTCTTC. Residues: CASSWGDRGNEQFF. This chain joins TRBV28 and TRBJ2-1; the match to TRBD1 covers 10 bases. This CDR3 spans 14 amino acids. J lost 6 bases, V lost 4 bases, and 3 bases had no gene match. Germline CDR1 reads MDHEN; CDR2 reads SYDVKM.

The chain is built from TRBV28 and TRBJ1-3; D is ambiguous. Trimming left V 4 bases short and J 0 bases short, with 10 bases between. CDR3 length equals 15 residues. Looked up from germline, CDR1 is MDHEN and CDR2 is SYDVKM. The CDR3 here is CASSSKSSSGNTIYF. The DNA of the CDR3 is TGTGCCAGCAGTTCCAAATCTAGCTCTGGAAACACCATATATTTT.

This rearrangement joins TRBV7-9 to TRBJ1-1; no clear D gene. Trimming stripped 5 bases from V and 4 bases from J, with 20 bases between. Germline V gives CDR1 SEHNR, CDR2 FQNEAQ (reference sequence). There are 16 residues in the CDR3. This chain's CDR3 is CASSPPGWARGTEAFF. The CDR3 nucleotides are TGTGCCAGCAGCCCGCCCGGATGGGCGCGGGGCACTGAAGCTTTCTTT.

This clone was seen once. J is TRBJ2-1 and V is TRBV5-1; 8 bases map to TRBD1. V lost 3 bases and J lost 3; bases outside the gene matches: 11. Germline V gene lookup returns CDR1 SGHRS and CDR2 YFSETQ. This CDR3 region has 17 residues. The CDR3 DNA sequence: TGCGCCAGCAGCTCGTATCCGGGACAGGAATTCTACAATGAGCAGTTCTTC. It encodes CASSSYPGQEFYNEQFF.

J is TRBJ2-1 and V is TRBV29-1; 7 bases agree with TRBD2. The V segment lost 3 bases and the J segment 8 bases; nucleotides outside the gene matches: 10. Germline V CDR1 and CDR2: SQVTM, ANQGSEA. The CDR3 spans 14 residues. CDR3 nucleotides: TGCAGCGTTGATGTCAGCGGGATGGGGGATGAGCAGTTCTTC. Protein sequence: CSVDVSGMGDEQFF.

The chain combines TRBV7-2 with TRBJ2-5; 9 nucleotides match TRBD1. This CDR3 region has 15 residues. Trimming took 5 bases from V and 1 from J; bases not matched to a gene: 5. Germline lookup yields CDR1 SGHTA and CDR2 FQGNSA. The CDR3 DNA reads TGTGCCAGCAGCATCGACAGGGGGGTCCAAGAGACCCAGTACTTC. It is translated as CASSIDRGVQETQYF.

The gene calls are TRBV18 and TRBJ2-2; TRBD2 matches 16 bases. Germline CDR1 and CDR2: KGHSH and LQKENI. The J segment lost 6 bases and the V segment lost 4 bases, leaving 17 bases of the junction unmatched. This CDR3 contains 21 residues. The CDR3 bases are TGTGCCAGCTCACGACTTTCCGGGACTAGCGGGAGGGCCCAGAGCGCCGGGGAGCTGTTTTTT. Its protein product is CASSRLSGTSGRAQSAGELFF.

The rearrangement links TRBV18 to TRBJ2-7; 8 bases map to TRBD1. This CDR3 is 15 amino acids long. CDR1 is KGHSH and CDR2 is LQKENI in the germline V gene. J was trimmed by 2 bases and V by 3 bases; bases with no gene match: 6. The chain's CDR3 is CASSPGTGNPYEQYF. CDR3 bases: TGTGCCAGCTCACCGGGGACAGGCAACCCCTACGAGCAGTACTTC.

Remarks on this clone: The same CDR3 is also encoded by other DNA sequences in this sample. J is TRBJ1-4 and V is TRBV6-5; unclear D gene. The germline CDR1 and CDR2 sequences are MNHEY and SVGAGI. Trimming cost V 2 bases and J 5 bases, with 6 bases left between them. The CDR3 runs 13 residues. CDR3 in DNA: TGTGCCAGCAGTTACCGCCCAAATGAAAAACTGTTTTTT. This codes for CASSYRPNEKLFF.

CDR3: CASSGQGLDYGYTF. Written as DNA, the CDR3 is TGTGCCAGCAGTGGACAGGGTTTGGACTATGGCTACACCTTC. V and J are TRBV2 and TRBJ1-2; 7 bases are a match to TRBD1. J lost 3 bases, V lost 4 bases, and 5 bases had no gene match. The CDR3 totals 14 residues. Germline V gene data show CDR1 as SNHLY and CDR2 as FYNNEI.

The J gene is TRBJ1-1, the V gene TRBV6-5; D not resolved. Germline values: CDR1 MNHEY, CDR2 SVGAGI. Trimming left V 6 bases short and J 3 bases short, with 14 bases between. This CDR3 region has 14 residues. CDR3 in amino acids: CASRERVPYTEAFF. The CDR3 DNA follows: TGTGCCAGCAGAGAGAGGGTTCCCTACACTGAAGCTTTCTTT.

The J gene is TRBJ1-2, the V gene TRBV18; maybe TRBD1 (6 bases). CDR3 size: 14 residues. The germline V gene has CDR1 KGHSH and CDR2 LQKENI. The V end was cut by 4 bases, the J end by 3 bases, with 12 bases between. The chain's CDR3 is CASSLTGLDYGYTF. The CDR3, as DNA: TGTGCCAGCTCACTAACAGGGCTAGACTATGGCTACACCTTC.

V and J are TRBV29-1 and TRBJ2-5, with D perhaps matching TRBD1 or TRBD2 (5 bases each). The J call could be wrong; TRBJ2-7 is a better fit for the DNA end. The V gene's germline CDR1 is SQVTM and CDR2 ANQGSEA. CDR3 length: 12 residues. Here the CDR3 reads CSVKGRTYEQYF. The CDR3 DNA sequence: TGCAGCGTTAAGGGACGGACCTACGAGCAGTACTTC.